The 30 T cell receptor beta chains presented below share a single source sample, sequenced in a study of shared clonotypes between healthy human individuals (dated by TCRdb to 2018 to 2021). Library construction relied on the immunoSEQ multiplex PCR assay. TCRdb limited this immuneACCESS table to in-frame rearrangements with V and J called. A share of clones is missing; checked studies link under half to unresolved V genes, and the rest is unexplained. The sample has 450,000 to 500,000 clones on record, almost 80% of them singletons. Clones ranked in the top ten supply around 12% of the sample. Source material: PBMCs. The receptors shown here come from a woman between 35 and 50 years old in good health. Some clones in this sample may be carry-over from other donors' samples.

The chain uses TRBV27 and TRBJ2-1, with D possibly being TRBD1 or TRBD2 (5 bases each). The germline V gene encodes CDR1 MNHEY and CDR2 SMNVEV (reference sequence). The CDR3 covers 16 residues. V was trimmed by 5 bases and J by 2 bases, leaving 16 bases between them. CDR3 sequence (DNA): TGTGCCAGCAGTGTAACCGGGACGGTCACCTACAATGAGCAGTTCTTC. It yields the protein CASSVTGTVTYNEQFF.

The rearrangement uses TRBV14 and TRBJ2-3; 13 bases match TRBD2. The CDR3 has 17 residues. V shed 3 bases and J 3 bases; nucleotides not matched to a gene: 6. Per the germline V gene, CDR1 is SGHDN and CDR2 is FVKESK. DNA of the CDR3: TGTGCCAGCAGCCAGTCCCGGACTAGCGGGAGTACAGATACGCAGTATTTT. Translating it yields CASSQSRTSGSTDTQYF.

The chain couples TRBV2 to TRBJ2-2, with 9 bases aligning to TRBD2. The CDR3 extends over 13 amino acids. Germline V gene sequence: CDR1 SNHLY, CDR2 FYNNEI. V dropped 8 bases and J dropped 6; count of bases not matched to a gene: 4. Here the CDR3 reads CASLRLAAGELFF. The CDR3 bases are TGTGCCAGCCTACGACTAGCGGCCGGGGAGCTGTTTTTT.

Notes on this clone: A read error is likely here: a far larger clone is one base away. The CDR3 loop is CSVPRTSGSSAGELFF. The CDR3, as DNA: TGCAGCGTCCCCAGGACTAGCGGGAGCTCCGCCGGGGAGCTGTTTTTT. The gene calls are TRBV29-1 and TRBJ2-2, with 13 nucleotides matching TRBD2. CDR3 length: 16 amino acids. Germline V lookup: CDR1 SQVTM, CDR2 ANQGSEA. The V segment lost 6 bases and the J segment 6 bases; nucleotides outside the gene matches: 10.

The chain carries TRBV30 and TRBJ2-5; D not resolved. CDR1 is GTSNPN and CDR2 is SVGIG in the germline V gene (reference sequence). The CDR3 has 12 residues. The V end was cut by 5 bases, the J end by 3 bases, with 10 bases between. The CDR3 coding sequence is TGTGCCTGGGATCGCGGAGAAGAGACCCAGTACTTC. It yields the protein CAWDRGEETQYF.

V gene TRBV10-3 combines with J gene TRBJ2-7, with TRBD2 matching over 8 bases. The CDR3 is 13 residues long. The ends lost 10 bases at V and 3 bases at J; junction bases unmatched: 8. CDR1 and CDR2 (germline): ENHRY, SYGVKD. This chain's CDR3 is CATSTSGIYEQYF. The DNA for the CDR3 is TGTGCCACCTCTACTAGCGGAATCTACGAGCAGTACTTC.

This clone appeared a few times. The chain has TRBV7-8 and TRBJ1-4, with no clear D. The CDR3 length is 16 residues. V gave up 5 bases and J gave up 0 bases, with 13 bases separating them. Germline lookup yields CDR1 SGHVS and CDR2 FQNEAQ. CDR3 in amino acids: CASSLSLGATNEKLFF. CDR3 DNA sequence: TGTGCCAGCAGCCTTTCCCTCGGGGCAACTAATGAAAAACTGTTTTTT.

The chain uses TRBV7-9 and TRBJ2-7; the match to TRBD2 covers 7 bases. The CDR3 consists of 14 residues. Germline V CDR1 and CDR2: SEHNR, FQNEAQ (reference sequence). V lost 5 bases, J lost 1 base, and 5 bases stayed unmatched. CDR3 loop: CASSQRTSSYEQYF. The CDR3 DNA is TGTGCCAGCAGCCAAAGGACTAGTTCCTACGAGCAGTACTTC.

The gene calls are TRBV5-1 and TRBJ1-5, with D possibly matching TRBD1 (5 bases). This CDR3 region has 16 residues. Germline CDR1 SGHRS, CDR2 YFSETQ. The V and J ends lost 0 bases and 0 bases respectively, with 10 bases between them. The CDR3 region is CASSLDSGNSNQPQHF. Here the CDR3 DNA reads TGCGCCAGCAGCTTGGATTCAGGGAATAGCAATCAGCCCCAGCATTTT.

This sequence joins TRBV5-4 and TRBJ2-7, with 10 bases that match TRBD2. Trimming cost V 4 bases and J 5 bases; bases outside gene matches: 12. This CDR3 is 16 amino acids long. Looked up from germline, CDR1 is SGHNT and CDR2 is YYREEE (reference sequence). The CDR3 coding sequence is TGTGCCAGCAGCCCTAGTGGTCTAGCGGGAGTCCACGAGCAGTACTTC. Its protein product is CASSPSGLAGVHEQYF.

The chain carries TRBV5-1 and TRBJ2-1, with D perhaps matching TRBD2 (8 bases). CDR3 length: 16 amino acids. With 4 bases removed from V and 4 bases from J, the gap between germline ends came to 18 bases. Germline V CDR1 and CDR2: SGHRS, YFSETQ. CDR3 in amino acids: CASSGVAGQLYNEQFF. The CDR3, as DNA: TGCGCCAGCAGCGGGGTAGCGGGACAGCTATACAATGAGCAGTTCTTC.

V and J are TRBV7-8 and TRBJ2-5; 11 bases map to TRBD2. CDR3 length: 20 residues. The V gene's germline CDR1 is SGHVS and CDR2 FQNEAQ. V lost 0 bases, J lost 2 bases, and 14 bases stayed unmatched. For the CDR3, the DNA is TGTGCCAGCAGCTTAGCGCCCCTAGCGGGAGGCCCTACTATTCAAGAGACCCAGTACTTC. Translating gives CASSLAPLAGGPTIQETQYF.

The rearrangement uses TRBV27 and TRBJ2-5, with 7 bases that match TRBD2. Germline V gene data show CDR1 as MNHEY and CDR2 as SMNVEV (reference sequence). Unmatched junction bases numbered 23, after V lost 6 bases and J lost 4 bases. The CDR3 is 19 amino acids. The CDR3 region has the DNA TGTGCCAGCAGCAAACCGCGGCCGGAACTAGCGACGGAGCTAGAGACCCAGTACTTC. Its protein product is CASSKPRPELATELETQYF.

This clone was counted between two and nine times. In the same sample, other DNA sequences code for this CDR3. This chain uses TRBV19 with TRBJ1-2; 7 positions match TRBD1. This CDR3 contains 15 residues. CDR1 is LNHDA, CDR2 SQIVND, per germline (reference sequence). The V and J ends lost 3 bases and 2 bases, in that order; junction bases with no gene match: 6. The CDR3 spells CASSIGDRENYGYTF. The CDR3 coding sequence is TGTGCCAGTAGTATTGGGGACAGAGAAAACTATGGCTACACCTTC.

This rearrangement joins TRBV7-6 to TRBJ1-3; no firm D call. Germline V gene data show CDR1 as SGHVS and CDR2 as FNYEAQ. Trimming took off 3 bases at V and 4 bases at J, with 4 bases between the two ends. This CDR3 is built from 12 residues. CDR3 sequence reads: CASSLTGNTIYF. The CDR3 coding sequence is TGTGCCAGCAGCTTGACCGGAAACACCATATATTTT.

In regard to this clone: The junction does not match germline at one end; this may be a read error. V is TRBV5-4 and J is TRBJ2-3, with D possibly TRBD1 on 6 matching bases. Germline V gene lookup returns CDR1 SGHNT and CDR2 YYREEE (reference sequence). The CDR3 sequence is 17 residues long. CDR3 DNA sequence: TGCGCCAGCAGCCAAGATCAACAGGGTGACCACACAGATACGCAGTATTTT. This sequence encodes CASSQDQQGDHTDTQYF.

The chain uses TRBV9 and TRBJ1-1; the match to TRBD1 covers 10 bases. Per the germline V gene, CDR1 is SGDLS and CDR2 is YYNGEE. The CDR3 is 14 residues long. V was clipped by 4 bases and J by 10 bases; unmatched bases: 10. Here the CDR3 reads CASSIQTGGGGAFF. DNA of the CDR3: TGTGCCAGCAGCATTCAGACAGGGGGCGGTGGAGCTTTCTTT.

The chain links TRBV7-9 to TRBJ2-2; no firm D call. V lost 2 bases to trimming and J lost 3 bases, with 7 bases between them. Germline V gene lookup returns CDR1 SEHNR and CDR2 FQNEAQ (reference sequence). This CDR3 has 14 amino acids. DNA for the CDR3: TGTGCCAGCAGCTTATCGCCTGACACCGGGGAGCTGTTTTTT. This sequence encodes CASSLSPDTGELFF.

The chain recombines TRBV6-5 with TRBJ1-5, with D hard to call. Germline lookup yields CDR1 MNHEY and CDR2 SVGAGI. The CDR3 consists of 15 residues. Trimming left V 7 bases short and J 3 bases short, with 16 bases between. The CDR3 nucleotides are TGTGCCAGCACCCCCCATGGTGGGGACAATCAGCCCCAGCATTTT. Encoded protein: CASTPHGGDNQPQHF.

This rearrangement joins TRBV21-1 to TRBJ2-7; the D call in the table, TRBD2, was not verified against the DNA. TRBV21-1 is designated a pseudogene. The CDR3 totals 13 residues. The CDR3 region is CASSLRGITAQYF. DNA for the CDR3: TGTGCCAGCAGCCTTAGAGGAATTACGGCGCAGTACTTC.

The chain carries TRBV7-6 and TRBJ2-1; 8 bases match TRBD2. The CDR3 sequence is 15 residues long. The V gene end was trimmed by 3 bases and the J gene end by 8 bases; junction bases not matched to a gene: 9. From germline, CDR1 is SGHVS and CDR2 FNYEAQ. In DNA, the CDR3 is TGTGCCAGCAGCTTGGGCGGGAGGTACGGGGATGAGCAGTTCTTC. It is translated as CASSLGGRYGDEQFF.

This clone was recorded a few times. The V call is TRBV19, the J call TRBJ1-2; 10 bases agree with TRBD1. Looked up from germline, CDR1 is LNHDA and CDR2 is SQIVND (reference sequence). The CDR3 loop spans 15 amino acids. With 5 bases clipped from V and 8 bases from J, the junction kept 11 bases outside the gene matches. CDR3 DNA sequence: TGTGCCAGTAGTCTCTCGGGACAGGGGATCGAGGGCTACACCTTC. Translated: CASSLSGQGIEGYTF.

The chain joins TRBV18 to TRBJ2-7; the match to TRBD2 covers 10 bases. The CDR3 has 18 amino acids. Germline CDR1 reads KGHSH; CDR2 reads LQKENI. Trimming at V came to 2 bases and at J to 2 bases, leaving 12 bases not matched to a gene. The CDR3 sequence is CASSPRVAILAGPYEQYF. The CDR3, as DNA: TGTGCCAGCTCACCAAGGGTCGCAATACTAGCGGGACCCTACGAGCAGTACTTC.

The CDR3 here is CASSIVGTVGNQPQHF. DNA for the CDR3: TGTGCCAGTAGTATAGTTGGGACAGTAGGAAATCAGCCCCAGCATTTT. V usage is TRBV19 and J usage is TRBJ1-5; 7 bases agree with TRBD1. Germline CDR1 LNHDA, CDR2 SQIVND (reference sequence). J was trimmed by 4 bases and V by 1 base; bases with no gene match: 7. There are 16 residues in the CDR3.

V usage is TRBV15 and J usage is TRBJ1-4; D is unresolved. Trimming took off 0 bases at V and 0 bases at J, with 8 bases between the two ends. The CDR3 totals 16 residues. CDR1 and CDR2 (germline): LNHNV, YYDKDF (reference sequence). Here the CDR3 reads CATSRDTPPTNEKLFF. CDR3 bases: TGTGCCACCAGCAGAGATACCCCGCCAACTAATGAAAAACTGTTTTTT.

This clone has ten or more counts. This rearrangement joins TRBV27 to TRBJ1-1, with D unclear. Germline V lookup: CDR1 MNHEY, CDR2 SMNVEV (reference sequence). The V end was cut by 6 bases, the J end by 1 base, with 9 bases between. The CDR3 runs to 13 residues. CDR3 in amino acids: CASSERENTEAFF. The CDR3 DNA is TGTGCCAGCAGCGAGAGGGAGAACACTGAAGCTTTCTTT.

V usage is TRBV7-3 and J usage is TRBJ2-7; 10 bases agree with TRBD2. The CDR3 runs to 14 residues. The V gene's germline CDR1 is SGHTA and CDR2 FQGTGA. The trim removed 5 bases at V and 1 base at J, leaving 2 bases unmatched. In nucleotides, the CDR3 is TGTGCCAGCAGCGAAGCGGGAGGGTCCTACGAGCAGTACTTC. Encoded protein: CASSEAGGSYEQYF.

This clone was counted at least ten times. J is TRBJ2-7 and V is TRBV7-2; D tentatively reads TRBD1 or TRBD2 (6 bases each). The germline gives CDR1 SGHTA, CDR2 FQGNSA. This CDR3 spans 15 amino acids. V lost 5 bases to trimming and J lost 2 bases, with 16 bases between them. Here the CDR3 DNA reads TGTGCCAGCAGCCGTGAGGGGGGAGGCCCCTACGAGCAGTACTTC. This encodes CASSREGGGPYEQYF.

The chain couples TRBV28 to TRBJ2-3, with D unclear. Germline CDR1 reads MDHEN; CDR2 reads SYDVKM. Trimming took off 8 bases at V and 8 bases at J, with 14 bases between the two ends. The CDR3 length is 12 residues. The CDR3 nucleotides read TGTGCCAGCGGATTTAGTGTCGGTACGCAGTATTTT. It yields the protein CASGFSVGTQYF.

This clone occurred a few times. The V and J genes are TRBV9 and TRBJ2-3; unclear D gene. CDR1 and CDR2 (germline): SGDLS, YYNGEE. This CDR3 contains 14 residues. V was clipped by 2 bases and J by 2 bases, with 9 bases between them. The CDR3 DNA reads TGTGCCAGCAGCGTCGGGTCGAACACAGATACGCAGTATTTT. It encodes CASSVGSNTDTQYF.